This T cell receptor (beta chain) was identified in a study of Ad26.COV2.S vaccination and SARS-CoV-2 variants. After removal of 2 bases from V and 7 bases from J, the junction contained 5 bases not matched to a gene. The CDR3 consists of 14 residues. The V gene's germline CDR1 is MNHNY and CDR2 SVGAGI (reference sequence). Libraries were prepared by immunoSEQ multiplex PCR; TCRdb keeps only in-frame clonotypes and omits some of them. The sample shows roughly 100,000 clones, about three quarters of them seen only once. V gene TRBV6-6 combines with J gene TRBJ1-5; 7 bases line up with TRBD1. This sequence was found in a human donor who had recovered from COVID-19. Source: peripheral blood, taken after recovery from COVID-19. CDR3 nucleotide sequence: TGTGCCAGCAGTTACCTTCCGGACAGGCAGCCCCAGCATTTT. It is translated as CASSYLPDRQPQHF.